The clone carrying this TCR beta chain was seen repeatedly, ten times or more. CDR1 and CDR2 (germline): DFQATT, SNEGSKA (reference sequence). The V end lost 0 bases, the J end lost 13 bases, and 18 bases lay between the germline ends. The CDR3 runs to 13 residues. Indicated time point: after trial treatment. Documented treatment: LDRT plus nivolumab, ipilimumab, low-dose cyclophosphamide and aspirin (RACIN trial). Donors were treated with nivolumab, ipilimumab, aspirin, and low-dose cyclophosphamide and radiotherapy. The data were obtained in a study of low-dose radiotherapy and immunotherapy resistance in tumors. Study as a whole: Cohort 1 was treated with 0.5 Gy per fraction at 2-week intervals, amounting to 6.5 Gy overall. For four cycles from cycle 1 day 1, patients took 300 mg oral aspirin daily.

Both TCRalpha and TCRbeta chains were reverse transcribed with V-gene-specific primers. The TCRs were subjected to amplification over around 18 PCR cycles employing a constant-region primer in conjunction with a V-primer adapter. Amplification of isolated mRNA was accomplished via in vitro transcription. TCRdb processed the reads anew with MiXCR; each CDR3 protein has one entry. This table holds 100,000 or so distinct CDR3 sequences, around 21% found once. This specimen consisted of PBMCs, obtained after low-dose radiotherapy plus immunotherapy. The chain combines TRBV20-1 with TRBJ2-5, with no clear D. The TCR was taken from a male donor with prostate cancer. In DNA form, the CDR3 reads TGCAGTGCTAGAGAGGATAGTACTTACTCGTCGTACTTC. Its translation is CSAREDSTYSSYF.